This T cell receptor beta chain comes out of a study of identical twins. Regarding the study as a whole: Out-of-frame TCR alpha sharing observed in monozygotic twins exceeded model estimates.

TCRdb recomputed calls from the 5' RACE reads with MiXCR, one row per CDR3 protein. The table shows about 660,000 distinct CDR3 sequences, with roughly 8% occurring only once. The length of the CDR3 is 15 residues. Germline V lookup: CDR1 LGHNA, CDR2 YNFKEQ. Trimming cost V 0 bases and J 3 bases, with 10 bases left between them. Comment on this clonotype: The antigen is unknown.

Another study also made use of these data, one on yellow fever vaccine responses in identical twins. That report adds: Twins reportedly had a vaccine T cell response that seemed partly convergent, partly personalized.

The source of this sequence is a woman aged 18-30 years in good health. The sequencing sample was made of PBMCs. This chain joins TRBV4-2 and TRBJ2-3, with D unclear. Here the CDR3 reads CASSQDQLGTDTQYF. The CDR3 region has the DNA TGTGCCAGCAGCCAAGATCAGTTAGGGACAGATACGCAGTATTTT.